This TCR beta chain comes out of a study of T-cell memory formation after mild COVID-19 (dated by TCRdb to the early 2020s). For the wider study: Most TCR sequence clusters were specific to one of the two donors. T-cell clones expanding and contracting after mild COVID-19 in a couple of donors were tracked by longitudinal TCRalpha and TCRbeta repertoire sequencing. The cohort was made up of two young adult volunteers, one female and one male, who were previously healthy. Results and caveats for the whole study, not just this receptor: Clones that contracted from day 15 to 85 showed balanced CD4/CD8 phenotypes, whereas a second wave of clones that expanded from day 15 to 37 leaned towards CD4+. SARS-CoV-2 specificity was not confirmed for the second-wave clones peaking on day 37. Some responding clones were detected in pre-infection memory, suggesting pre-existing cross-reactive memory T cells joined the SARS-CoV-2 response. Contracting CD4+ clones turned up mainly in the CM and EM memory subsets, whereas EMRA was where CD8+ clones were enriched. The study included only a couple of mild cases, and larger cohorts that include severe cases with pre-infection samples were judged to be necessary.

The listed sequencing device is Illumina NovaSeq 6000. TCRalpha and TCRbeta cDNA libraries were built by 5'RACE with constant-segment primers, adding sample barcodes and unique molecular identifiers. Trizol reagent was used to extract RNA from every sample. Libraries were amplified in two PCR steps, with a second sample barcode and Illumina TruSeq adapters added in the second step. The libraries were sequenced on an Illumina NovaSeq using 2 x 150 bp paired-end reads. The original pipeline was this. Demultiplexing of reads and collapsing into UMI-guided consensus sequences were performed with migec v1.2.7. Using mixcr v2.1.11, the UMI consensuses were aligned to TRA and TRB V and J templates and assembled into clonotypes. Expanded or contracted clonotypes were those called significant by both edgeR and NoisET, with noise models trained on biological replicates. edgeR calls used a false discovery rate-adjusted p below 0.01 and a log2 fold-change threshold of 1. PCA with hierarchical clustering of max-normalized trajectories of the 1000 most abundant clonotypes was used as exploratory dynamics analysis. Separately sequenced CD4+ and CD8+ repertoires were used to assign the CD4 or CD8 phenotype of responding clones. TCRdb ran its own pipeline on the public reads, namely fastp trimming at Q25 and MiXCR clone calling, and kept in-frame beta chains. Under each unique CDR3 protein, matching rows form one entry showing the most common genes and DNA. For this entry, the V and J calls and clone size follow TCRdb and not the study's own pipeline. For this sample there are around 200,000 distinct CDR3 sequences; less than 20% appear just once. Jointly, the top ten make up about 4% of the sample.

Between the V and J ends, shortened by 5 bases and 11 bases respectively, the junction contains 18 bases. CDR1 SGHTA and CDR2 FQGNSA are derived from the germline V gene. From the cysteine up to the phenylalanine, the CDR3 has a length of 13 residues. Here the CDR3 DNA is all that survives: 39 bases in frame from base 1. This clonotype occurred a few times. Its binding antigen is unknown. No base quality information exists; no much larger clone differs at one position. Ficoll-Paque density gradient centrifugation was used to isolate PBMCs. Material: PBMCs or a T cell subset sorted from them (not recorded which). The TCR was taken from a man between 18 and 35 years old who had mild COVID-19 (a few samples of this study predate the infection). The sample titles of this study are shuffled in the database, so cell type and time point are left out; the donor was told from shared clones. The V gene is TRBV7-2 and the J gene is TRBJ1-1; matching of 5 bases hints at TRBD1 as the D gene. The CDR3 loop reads CASSPMGTKSAFF. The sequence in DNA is TGTGCCAGCAGCCCCATGGGGACGAAGTCGGCTTTCTTT.